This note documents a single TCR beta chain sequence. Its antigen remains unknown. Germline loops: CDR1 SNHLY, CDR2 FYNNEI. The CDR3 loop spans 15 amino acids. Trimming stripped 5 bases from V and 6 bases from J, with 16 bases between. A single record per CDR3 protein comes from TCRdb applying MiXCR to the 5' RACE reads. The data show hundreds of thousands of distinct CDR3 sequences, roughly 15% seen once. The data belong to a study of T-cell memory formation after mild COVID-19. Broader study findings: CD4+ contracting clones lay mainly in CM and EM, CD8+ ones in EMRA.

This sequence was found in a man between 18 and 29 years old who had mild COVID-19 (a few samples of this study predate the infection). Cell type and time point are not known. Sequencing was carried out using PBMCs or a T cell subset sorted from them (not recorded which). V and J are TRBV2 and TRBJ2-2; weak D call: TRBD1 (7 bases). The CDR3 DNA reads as TGTGCCAGCAGTTCAGCAGGGGGAGGACCCGGGGAGCTGTTTTTT. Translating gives CASSSAGGGPGELFF. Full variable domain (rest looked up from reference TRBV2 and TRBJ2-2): EPEVTQTPSHQVTQMGQEVILRCVPISNHLYFYWYRQILGQKVEFLVSFYNNEISEKSEIFDDQFSVERPDGSNFTLKIRSTKLEDSAMYFCASSSAGGGPGELFFGEGSRLTVL.